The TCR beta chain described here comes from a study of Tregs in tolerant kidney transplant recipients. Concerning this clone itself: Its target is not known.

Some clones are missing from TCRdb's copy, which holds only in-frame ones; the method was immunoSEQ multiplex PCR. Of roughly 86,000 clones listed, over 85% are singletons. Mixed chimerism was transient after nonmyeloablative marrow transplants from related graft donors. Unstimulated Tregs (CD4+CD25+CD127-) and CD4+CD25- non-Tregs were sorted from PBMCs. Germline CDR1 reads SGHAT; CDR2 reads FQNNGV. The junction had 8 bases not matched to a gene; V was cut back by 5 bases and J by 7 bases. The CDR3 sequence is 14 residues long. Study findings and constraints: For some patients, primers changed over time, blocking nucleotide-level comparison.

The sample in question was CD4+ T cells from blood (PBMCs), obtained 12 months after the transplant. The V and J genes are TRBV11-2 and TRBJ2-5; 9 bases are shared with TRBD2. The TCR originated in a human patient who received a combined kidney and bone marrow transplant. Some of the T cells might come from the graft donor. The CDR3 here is CASSSSSGGLTQYF. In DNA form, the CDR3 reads TGTGCCAGCAGCAGTAGTAGCGGGGGTTTGACCCAGTACTTC.